This T cell receptor beta chain was retrieved from a study of cytomegalovirus exposure and HLA in healthy donors. For the study at large: T cells numbering around 190 million yielded 117 million unique TCR beta sequences in an earlier analysis.

CDR3 length: 16 amino acids. Per germline, CDR1 LGHNA and CDR2 YSLEER. The trim removed 1 base at V and 2 bases at J, leaving 8 bases unmatched. 13 Jbeta primers and 60 Vbeta primers were used for the PCR. The authors' processing: Unique TCR beta chains totaled about 78 million in a later count, with around 12 million of them shared. Generated by immunoSEQ multiplex PCR, the TCRdb table keeps only in-frame clones and is missing some. V and J calls and clone size follow that table, whereas D and trimming were derived from the DNA. The table lists a few hundred thousand clones, about 89% of them singletons. This clone was picked up one time. Its target is not known. Study-level points and caveats: Differences between HLA loci emerged in a later analysis of TCR association rates, with DRB1 most and HLA-C fewest. When a later analysis compared HLA-associated TCR beta chains with equally common others, the HLA-associated chains turned out to be more clonally expanded and to have lower generation probabilities.

The TCR was taken from a woman aged 18-30 years in good health and CMV-seronegative. This sequence joins TRBV4-3 and TRBJ2-7, with TRBD2 matching 7 bases. The specimen sequenced was PBMCs. This chain's CDR3 is CASSQGRVGGTYEQYF. The CDR3 nucleotides are TGCGCCAGCAGCCAAGGGCGAGTGGGGGGGACCTACGAGCAGTACTTC.